A single T cell receptor beta chain is shown here with its context. The antigen is undetermined. The sample is drawn from a study of Ad26.COV2.S vaccination and SARS-CoV-2 variants. The CDR3 spans 12 residues. V was trimmed by 8 bases and J by 2 bases, leaving 10 bases between them. Germline V CDR1 and CDR2: PRHDT, FYEKMQ (reference sequence). TCRdb's copy holds only in-frame clones and misses some; the assay was immunoSEQ multiplex PCR. The sample lists around 94,000 clones, 80% occurring once. Study observations and caveats: Non-spike TCR breadth did not differ much between vaccine and placebo recipients. In vaccinated individuals, spike-specific CD8+ and CD4+ T cell responses reportedly displayed substantial breadth.

V gene TRBV13 combines with J gene TRBJ2-7; either TRBD1 or TRBD2 may supply D (5 bases each). This TCR was sampled from a human donor who had recovered from COVID-19. The material sequenced was peripheral blood, taken after recovery from COVID-19. CDR3 sequence: CASSSGPYEQYF. The CDR3 coding sequence is TGTGCCAGCTCTTCGGGGCCCTACGAGCAGTACTTC.